Following are 3 T cell receptor beta chains from one sample sequenced in a study of Tregs in tolerant kidney transplant recipients. Produced via immunoSEQ multiplex PCR; TCRdb's table is partial and in-frame only. The data contain approximately 66,000 clones, 70% to 90% of them singletons. The sample here was Tregs from blood, taken before the transplant. These receptors were collected from a human donor who received a combined kidney and bone marrow transplant.

CDR3 in DNA: TGTGCCAGCAGCTTATCGGTGGGGGGAAACACCATATATTTT. This encodes CASSLSVGGNTIYF. The chain joins TRBV7-9 to TRBJ1-3; D unclear. The CDR3 is 14 residues long. From germline, CDR1 is SEHNR and CDR2 FQNEAQ (reference sequence). V lost 2 bases to trimming and J lost 4 bases, with 9 bases between them.

This chain links TRBV7-9 with TRBJ1-4; tentatively, D is TRBD1 (6 bases). The CDR3 totals 15 residues. Germline CDR1 and CDR2: SEHNR and FQNEAQ (reference sequence). V was shortened by 1 base and J by 3 bases, with 9 bases between the two germline ends. CDR3 sequence (DNA): TGTGCCAGCAGCTTAGTCAGGGGCGCTAATGAAAAACTGTTTTTT. The encoded protein is CASSLVRGANEKLFF.

V usage is TRBV5-1 and J usage is TRBJ2-7; weak D call: TRBD2 (6 bases). The CDR3 is made up of 15 amino acids. V shed 0 bases and J shed 5 bases, with 15 bases lying between them. Per the germline V gene, CDR1 is SGHRS and CDR2 is YFSETQ. CDR3 nucleotides: TGCGCCAGCAGCTTGGCCGCGGGACTGTCTAACGAGCAGTACTTC. This translates into CASSLAAGLSNEQYF.